This T cell receptor beta chain was found in a study of blood T cell repertoires in COVID-19. Overall study context: There were acute and convalescent COVID-19 samples, and they came from the United States, Italy and Spain. T cells, B-cell-depleted T cells, or PBMCs supplied cDNA or gDNA.

Sequenced by immunoSEQ multiplex PCR; TCRdb stores in-frame clones only, minus some. The sample consists of some 120,000 clones, more than 75% of them appearing once. Trimming removed 5 bases at V and 7 bases at J, with 11 bases between. Germline V lookup: CDR1 MNHNY, CDR2 SVGAGI (reference sequence). The CDR3 loop spans 12 amino acids. The sequence was collected from a man aged 60-69 years with acute or convalescent COVID-19. V usage is TRBV6-6 and J usage is TRBJ1-1; D gene ambiguous. The sequenced sample was peripheral blood. This chain's CDR3 is CASSPLAVEAFF. The CDR3 nucleotides are TGTGCCAGCAGTCCCCTTGCGGTTGAAGCTTTCTTT.